This T cell receptor (beta chain) is from a study of cytomegalovirus exposure and HLA in healthy donors (dated by TCRdb to 2017 to 2019). Regarding the complete study: According to a later analysis, one platform produced both the 120 validation repertoires and the approximately 660 repertoires of the first cohort. In addition to the first cohort of 650 to 750 subjects, a separate validation cohort of some 120 different subjects was used. The study was designed to test whether signatures of past pathogen exposure could be identified by cataloging public T cell receptors. To predict cytomegalovirus infection status, the study brought together high-throughput TCR immunosequencing, statistical association of individual TCRs with disease status, and machine learning.

The library was built by means of the immunoSEQ multiplex PCR assay. Per the original workflow: A statistical classification framework was built to diagnose cytomegalovirus status from the catalog of TCR beta chain sequences. TCRdb carries this immuneACCESS record with in-frame sequences only. Its versions omit some clonotypes, under half of them owing to an unresolved V gene in the studies checked, with the rest unexplained. The V and J calls and clone size were taken over from that table, and D and trimming were inferred from the DNA. This sample gives under 140,000 clones in total; 88% of them show up just once. Clones ranked in the top ten supply 1.4% of the sample. V has 5 bases trimmed and J has 4 bases trimmed; junction bases matching no gene number 10. Based on the germline V gene (reference sequence), the CDR1 and CDR2 sequences are MNHEY and SMNVEV. Taken from cysteine to phenylalanine, the CDR3 has 16 residues. Here the CDR3 DNA is all that survives: 48 bases in frame from base 1.

This clone was seen a few times. There is no known antigen for this receptor. Base-call qualities are not available, and no considerably larger clone is one nucleotide away. Donors formed part of the validation cohort, which comprised over a hundred subjects and was distinct from the first cohort of 690 or so subjects. Broad study findings and their caveats: Across donors, most TCR sequences were observed very rarely, whereas some public TCRs were present in many individuals. It was suggested by the authors that the approach could potentially be generalized to other disease states and immunological phenotypes. The study listed 164 TCR beta chains as associated with cytomegalovirus. In vitro tests confirmed that three of the cytomegalovirus-associated TCR beta chains recognize cytomegalovirus antigens. The classifier was reported to diagnose cytomegalovirus status with high specificity and sensitivity in both the original and validation cohorts. Of the cluster scores, roughly 95% were above 0 in a later analysis, which found that TCRs clustered in the first cohort also tended to co-occur in the 95 to 150 validation repertoires. A later analysis had no HLA typing for the validation cohort, so co-occurrence there was scored across all 120 or so repertoires.

The receptor was derived from a woman in her twenties or thirties in good health and CMV-seropositive. The V gene is TRBV27 and the J gene is TRBJ2-1, with TRBD1 matching 8 junction bases. The sequenced sample consisted of PBMCs. The DNA is as follows: TGTGCCAGCAGTCCGACTACAGGGGGAGCTTACAATGAGCAGTTCTTC. This translates into CASSPTTGGAYNEQFF.